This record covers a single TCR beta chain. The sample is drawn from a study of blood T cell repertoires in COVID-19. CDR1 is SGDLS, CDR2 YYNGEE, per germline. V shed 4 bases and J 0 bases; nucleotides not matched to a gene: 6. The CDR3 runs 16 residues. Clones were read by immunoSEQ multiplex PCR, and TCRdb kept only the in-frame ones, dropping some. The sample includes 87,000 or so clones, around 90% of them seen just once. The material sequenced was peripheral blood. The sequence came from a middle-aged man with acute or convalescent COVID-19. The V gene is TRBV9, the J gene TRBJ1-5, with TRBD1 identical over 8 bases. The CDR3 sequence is CASSSGQGLSNQPQHF. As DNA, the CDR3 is TGTGCCAGCAGCTCAGGACAGGGTCTTAGCAATCAGCCCCAGCATTTT.